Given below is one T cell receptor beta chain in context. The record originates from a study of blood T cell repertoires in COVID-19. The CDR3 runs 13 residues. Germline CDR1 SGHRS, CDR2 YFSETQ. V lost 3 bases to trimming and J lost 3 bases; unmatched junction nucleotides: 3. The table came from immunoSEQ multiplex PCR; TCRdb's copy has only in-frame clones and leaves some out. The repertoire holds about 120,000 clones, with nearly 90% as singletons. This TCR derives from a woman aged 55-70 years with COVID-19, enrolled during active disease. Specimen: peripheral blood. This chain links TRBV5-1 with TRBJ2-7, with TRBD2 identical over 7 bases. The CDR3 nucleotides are TGCGCCAGCAGCTCCGGCGGGGGCTACGAGCAGTACTTC. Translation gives CASSSGGGYEQYF.